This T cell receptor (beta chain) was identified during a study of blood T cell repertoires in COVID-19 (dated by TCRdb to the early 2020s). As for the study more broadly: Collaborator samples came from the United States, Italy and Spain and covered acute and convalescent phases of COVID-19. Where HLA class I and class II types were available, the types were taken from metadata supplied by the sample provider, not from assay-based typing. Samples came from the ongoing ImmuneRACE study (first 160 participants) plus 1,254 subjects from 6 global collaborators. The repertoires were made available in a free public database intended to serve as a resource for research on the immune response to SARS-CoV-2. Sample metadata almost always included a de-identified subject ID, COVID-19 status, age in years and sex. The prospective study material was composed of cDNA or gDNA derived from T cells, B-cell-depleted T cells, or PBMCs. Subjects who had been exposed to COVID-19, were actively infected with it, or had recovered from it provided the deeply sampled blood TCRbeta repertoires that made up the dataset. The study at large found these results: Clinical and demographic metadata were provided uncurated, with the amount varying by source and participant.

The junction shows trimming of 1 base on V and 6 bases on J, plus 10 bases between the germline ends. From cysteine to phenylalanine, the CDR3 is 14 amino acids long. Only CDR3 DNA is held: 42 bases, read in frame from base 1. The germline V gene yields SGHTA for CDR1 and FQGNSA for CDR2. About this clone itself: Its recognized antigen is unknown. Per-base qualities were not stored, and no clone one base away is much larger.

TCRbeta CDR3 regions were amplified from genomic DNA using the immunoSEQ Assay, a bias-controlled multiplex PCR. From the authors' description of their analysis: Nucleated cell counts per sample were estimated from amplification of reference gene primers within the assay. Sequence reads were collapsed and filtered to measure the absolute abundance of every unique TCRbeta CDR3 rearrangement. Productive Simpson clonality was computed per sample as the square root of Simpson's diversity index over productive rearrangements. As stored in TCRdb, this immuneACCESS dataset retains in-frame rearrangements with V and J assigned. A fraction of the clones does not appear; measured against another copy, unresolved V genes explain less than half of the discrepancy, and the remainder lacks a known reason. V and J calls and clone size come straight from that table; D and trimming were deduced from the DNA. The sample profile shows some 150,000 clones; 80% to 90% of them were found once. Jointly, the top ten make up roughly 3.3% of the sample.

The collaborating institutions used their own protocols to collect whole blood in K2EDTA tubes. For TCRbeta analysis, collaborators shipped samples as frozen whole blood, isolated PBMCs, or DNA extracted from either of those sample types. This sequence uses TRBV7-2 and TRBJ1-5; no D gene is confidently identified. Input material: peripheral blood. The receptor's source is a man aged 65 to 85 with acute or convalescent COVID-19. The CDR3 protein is CASSLVQEVQPQHF. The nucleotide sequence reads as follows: TGTGCCAGCAGCTTAGTGCAGGAGGTTCAGCCCCAGCATTTT.